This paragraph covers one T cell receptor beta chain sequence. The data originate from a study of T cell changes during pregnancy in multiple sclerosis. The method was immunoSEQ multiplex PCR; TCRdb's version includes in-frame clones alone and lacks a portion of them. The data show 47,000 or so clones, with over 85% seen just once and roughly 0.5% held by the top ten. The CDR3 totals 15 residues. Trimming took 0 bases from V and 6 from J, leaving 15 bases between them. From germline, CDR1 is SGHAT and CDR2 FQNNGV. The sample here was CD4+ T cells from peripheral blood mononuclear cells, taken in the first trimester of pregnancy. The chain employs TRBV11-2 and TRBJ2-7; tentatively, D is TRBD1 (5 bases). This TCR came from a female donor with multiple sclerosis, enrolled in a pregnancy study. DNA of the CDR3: TGTGCCAGCAGCTTAGAAGGTTTGCAGGGTGGCGAGCAGTACTTC. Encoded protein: CASSLEGLQGGEQYF.